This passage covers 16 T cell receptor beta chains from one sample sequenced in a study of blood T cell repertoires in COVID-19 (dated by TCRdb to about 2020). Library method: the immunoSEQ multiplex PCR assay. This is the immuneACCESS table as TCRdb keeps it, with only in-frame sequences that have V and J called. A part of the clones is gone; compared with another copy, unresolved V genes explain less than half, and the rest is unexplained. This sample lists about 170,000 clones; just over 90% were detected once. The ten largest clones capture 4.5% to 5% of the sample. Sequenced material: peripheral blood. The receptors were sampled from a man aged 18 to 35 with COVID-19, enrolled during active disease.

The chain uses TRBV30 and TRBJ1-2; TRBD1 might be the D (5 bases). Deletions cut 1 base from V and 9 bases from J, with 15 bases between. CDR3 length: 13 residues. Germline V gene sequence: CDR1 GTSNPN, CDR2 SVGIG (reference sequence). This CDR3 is CAWSAEDSPRYTF. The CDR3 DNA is TGTGCCTGGAGTGCCGAAGACAGTCCGCGCTACACCTTC.

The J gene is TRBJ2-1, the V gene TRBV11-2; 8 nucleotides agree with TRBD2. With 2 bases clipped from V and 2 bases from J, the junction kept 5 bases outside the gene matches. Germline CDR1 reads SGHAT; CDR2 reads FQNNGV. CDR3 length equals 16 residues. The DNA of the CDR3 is TGTGCCAGCAGCTTACAGAGCGGGAGTGCCTACAATGAGCAGTTCTTC. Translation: CASSLQSGSAYNEQFF.

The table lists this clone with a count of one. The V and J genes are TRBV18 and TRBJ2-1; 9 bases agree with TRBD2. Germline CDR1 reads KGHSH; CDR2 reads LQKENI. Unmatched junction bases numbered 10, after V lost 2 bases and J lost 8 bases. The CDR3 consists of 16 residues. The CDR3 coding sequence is TGTGCCAGCTCACCAAGGCGGGAGGGCCAGGGGGATGAGCAGTTCTTC. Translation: CASSPRREGQGDEQFF.

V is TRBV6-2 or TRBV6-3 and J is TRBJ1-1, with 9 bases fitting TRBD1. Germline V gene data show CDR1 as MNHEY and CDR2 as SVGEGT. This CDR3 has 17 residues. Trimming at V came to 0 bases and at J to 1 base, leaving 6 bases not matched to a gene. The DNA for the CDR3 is TGTGCCAGCAGTTACTCGGACAGGGGAAGGGGGAACACTGAAGCTTTCTTT. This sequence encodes CASSYSDRGRGNTEAFF.

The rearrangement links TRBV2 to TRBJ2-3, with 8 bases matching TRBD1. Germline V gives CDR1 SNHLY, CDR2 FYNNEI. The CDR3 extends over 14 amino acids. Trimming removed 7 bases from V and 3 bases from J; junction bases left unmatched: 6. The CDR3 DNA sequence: TGTGCCAGCACCGACGGACAGGGTACAGATACGCAGTATTTT. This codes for CASTDGQGTDTQYF.

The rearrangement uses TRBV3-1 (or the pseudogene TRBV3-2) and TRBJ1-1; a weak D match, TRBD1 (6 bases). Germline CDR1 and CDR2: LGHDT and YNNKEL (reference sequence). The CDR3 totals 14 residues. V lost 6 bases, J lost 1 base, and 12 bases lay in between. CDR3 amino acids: CASSPTGPNTEAFF. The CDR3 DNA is TGTGCCAGCAGTCCAACAGGGCCGAACACTGAAGCTTTCTTT.

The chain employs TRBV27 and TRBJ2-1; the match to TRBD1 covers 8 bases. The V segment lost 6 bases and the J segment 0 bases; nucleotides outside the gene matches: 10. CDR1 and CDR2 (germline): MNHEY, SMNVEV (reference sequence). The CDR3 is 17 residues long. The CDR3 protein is CASSLLGTGSSYNEQFF. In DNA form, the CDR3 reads TGTGCCAGCAGCCTACTCGGGACAGGAAGCTCCTACAATGAGCAGTTCTTC.

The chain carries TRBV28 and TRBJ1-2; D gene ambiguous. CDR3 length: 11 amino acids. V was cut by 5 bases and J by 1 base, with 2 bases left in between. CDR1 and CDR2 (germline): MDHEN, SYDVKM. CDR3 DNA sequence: TGTGCCAGCAGTCGTAACTATGGCTACACCTTC. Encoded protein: CASSRNYGYTF.

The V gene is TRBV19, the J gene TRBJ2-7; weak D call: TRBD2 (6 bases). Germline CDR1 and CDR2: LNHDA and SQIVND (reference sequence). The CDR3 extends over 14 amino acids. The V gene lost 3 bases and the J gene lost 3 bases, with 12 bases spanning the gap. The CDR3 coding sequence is TGTGCCAGTAGTATTTCGGGGGAAGGCTACGAGCAGTACTTC. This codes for CASSISGEGYEQYF.

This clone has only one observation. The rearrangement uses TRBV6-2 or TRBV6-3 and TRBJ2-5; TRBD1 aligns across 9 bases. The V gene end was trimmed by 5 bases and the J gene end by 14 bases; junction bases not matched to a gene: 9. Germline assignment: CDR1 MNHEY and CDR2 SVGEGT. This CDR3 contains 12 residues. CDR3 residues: CASSGRGTGSYF. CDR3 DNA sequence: TGTGCCAGCAGTGGCCGGGGGACAGGGTCCTACTTC.

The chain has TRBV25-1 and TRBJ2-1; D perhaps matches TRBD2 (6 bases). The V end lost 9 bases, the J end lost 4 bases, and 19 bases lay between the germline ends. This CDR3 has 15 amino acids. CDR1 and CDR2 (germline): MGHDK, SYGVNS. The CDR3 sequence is CASMTNGRLYNEQFF. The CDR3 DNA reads TGTGCCAGTATGACAAACGGGAGATTGTACAATGAGCAGTTCTTC.

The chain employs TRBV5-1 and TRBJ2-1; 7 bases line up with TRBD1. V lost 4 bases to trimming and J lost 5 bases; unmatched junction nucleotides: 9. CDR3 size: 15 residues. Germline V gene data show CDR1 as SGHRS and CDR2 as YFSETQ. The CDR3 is CASSLFDRDHNEQFF. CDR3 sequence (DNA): TGCGCCAGCAGCCTCTTTGACAGGGACCACAATGAGCAGTTCTTC.

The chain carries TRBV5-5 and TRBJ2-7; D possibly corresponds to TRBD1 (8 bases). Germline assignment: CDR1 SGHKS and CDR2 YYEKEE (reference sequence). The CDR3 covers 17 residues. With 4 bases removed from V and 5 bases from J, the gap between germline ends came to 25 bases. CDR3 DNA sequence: TGTGCCAGCAGCCCGGACAGGGTTCGGGCGGGAGACCACGAGCAGTACTTC. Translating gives CASSPDRVRAGDHEQYF.

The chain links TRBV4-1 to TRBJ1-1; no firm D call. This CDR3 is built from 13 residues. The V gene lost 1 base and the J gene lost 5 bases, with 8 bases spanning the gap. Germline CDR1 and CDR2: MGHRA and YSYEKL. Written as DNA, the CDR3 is TGCGCCAGCAGCCAAGCGGCGGGGACTGAAGCTTTCTTT. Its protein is CASSQAAGTEAFF.

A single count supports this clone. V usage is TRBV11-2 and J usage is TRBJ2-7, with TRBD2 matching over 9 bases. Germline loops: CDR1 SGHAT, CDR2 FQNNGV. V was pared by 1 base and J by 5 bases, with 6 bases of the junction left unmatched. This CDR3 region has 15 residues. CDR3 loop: CASSLGGIAGDEQYF. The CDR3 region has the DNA TGTGCCAGCAGCTTAGGGGGGATAGCGGGAGACGAGCAGTACTTC.

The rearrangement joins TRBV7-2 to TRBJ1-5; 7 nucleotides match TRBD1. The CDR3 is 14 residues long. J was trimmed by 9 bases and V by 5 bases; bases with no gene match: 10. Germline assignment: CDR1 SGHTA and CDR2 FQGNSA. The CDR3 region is CASSLDRNMWPQHF. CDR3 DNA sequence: TGTGCCAGCAGCCTGGACAGGAATATGTGGCCCCAGCATTTT.